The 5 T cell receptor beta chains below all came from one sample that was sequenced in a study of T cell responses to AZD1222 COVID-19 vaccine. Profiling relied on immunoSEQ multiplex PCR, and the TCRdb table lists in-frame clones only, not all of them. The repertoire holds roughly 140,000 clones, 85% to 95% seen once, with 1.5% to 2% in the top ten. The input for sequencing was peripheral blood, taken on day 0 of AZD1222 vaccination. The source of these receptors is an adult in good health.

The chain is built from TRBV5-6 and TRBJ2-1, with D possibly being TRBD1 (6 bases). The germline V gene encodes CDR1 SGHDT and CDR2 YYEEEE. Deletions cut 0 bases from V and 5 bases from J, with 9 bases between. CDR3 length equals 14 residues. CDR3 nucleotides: TGTGCCAGCAGCTTGGCCAAGGGGGACAATGAGCAGTTCTTC. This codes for CASSLAKGDNEQFF. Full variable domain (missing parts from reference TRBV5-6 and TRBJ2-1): DAGVTQSPTHLIKTRGQQVTLRCSPKSGHDTVSWYQQALGQGPQFIFQYYEEEERQRGNFPDRFSGHQFPNYSSELNVNALLLGDSALYLCASSLAKGDNEQFFGPGTRLTVL.

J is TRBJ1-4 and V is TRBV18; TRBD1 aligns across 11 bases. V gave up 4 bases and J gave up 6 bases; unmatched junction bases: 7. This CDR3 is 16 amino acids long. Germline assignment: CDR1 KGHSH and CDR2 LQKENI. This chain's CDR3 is CASSLIGQGADEKLFF. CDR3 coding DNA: TGTGCCAGCTCACTTATAGGACAGGGGGCCGATGAAAAACTGTTTTTT.

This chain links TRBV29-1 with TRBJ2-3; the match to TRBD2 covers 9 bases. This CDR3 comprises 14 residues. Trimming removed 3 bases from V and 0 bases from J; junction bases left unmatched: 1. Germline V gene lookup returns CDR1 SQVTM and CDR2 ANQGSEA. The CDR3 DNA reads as TGCAGCGTTGAGACTAGCGGTAGCACAGATACGCAGTATTTT. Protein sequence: CSVETSGSTDTQYF.

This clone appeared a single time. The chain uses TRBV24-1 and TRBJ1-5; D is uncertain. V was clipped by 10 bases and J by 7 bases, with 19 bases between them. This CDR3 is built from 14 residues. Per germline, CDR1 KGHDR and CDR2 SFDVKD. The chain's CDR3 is CATSAAGSGQPQHF. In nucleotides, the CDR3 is TGTGCCACTTCGGCGGCCGGGTCGGGACAGCCCCAGCATTTT.

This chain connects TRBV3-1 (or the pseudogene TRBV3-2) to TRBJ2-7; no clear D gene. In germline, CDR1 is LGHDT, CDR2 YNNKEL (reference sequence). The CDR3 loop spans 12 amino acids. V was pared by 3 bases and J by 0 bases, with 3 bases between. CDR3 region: CASSQGSYEQYF. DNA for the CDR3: TGTGCCAGCAGCCAGGGCTCCTACGAGCAGTACTTC.